Following are 28 T cell receptor beta chains from one sample sequenced in a study of T cells in women clearing cervical HPV infection. Using immunoSEQ multiplex PCR, the repertoire was profiled, and TCRdb retains in-frame clones only, with some absent. The table for this sample gives around 31,000 clones. Sequencing was carried out using blood buffy coat. These receptors came from a woman between 18 and 70 years old with a cervical HPV16 infection that either progressed to CIN3+ or cleared (not recorded which).

A note on this clone: The read halts 3 residues ahead of the CDR3 end, with the missing end drawn from the germline J gene. The chain combines TRBV4-1 with TRBJ2-1; possible D gene TRBD2, 6 bases. Germline lookup yields CDR1 MGHRA and CDR2 YSYEKL. Trimming shortened V by 1 base and J by 2 bases, and 12 bases separated the two germline ends. This CDR3 region has 16 residues. Partial CDR3 DNA: TGCGCCAGCAGCCAAGGGAATAGCGGAACCTACAATGAG. The encoded protein is CASSQGNSGTYNE. The complete CDR3 sequence is CASSQGNSGTYNEQFF.

A note on this clone: The CDR3 end is not reached by the read, which stops 3 residues before it; the germline J gene fills it in. V gene TRBV20-1 combines with J gene TRBJ1-6; D is unclear. Germline loops: CDR1 DFQATT, CDR2 SNEGSKA (reference sequence). V dropped 3 bases and J dropped 9 bases, with 15 bases sitting between them. The CDR3 loop spans 14 amino acids. The CDR3 protein is CSAREYTGFSPLHF. CDR3 DNA, as far as it was read: TGCAGTGCTAGGGAGTATACGGGGTTTTCACCC.

Concerning this clone: The observed sequence ends 3 residues before the CDR3 terminus, with the missing tail filled in from the germline J gene. This chain joins TRBV7-8 and TRBJ2-3; the D is unclear. In germline, CDR1 is SGHVS, CDR2 FQNEAQ. Trimming left V 6 bases short and J 6 bases short, with 16 bases between. The CDR3 spans 14 residues. The CDR3 region is CASRALNPWDTQYF. The CDR3 bases that were read are TGTGCCAGCAGGGCCCTCAATCCCTGGGATACG.

Remarks on this clone: The read ends 3 residues shy of where the CDR3 ends; the end is completed using the germline J gene. V usage is TRBV5-1 and J usage is TRBJ2-2, with unresolved D. V lost 0 bases and J lost 1, with 4 bases in between. CDR3 length: 14 amino acids. Germline-derived CDR1 and CDR2 are SGHRS and YFSETQ. This CDR3 is CASSLVQNTGELFF. The part of the CDR3 DNA that was read is TGCGCCAGCAGCTTGGTACAGAACACCGGGGAG.

As to this clone: Read data end 3 residues before the CDR3 end; the end is taken from the germline J gene. This chain links TRBV19 with TRBJ1-1, with D possibly matching TRBD1 (6 bases). The CDR3 sequence is 15 residues long. V shed 2 bases and J shed 1 base, with 11 bases lying between them. Germline V gene lookup returns CDR1 LNHDA and CDR2 SQIVND (reference sequence). The chain's CDR3 is CASSILRTANTEAFF. The DNA read from the CDR3 is TGTGCCAGTAGTATACTCAGGACAGCGAACACTGAA.

With regard to this clone: The sequence runs out 3 residues before the end of the CDR3; the remainder is reconstructed from the germline J gene. J is TRBJ2-5 and V is TRBV5-6, with D maybe TRBD2 (7 bases). With 5 bases removed from V and 5 bases from J, the gap between germline ends came to 16 bases. This CDR3 is built from 14 residues. CDR1 SGHDT and CDR2 YYEEEE come from the germline V gene. CDR3 DNA, as far as it was read: TGTGCCAGCAGATACAAGGGGGGGGCGGAGACC. This translates into CASRYKGGAET. The CDR3 reads in full as CASRYKGGAETQYF.

A note on this clone: The read gets to within 3 residues of the CDR3 end, and the germline J gene fills in the rest. The genes are TRBV6-2 or TRBV6-3 and TRBJ1-1, with D tentatively TRBD1 (5 bases). CDR1 MNHEY and CDR2 SVGEGT come from the germline V gene. The CDR3 has 17 residues. Between the trimmed V and J ends, which lost 7 bases and 1 base, there was a span of 22 bases. CDR3 amino acids: CASTSATVIISNTEAFF. The covered CDR3 bases are TGTGCCAGCACCTCAGCGACAGTAATCATCTCGAACACTGAA.

A remark on this clone: The CDR3 extends 3 residues past the end of the read, so its final part is completed from the germline J gene. V usage is TRBV2 and J usage is TRBJ1-1, with a tentative D call TRBD1 (5 bases). Trimming removed 8 bases at V and 0 bases at J, with 10 bases between. CDR3 length: 13 amino acids. Per germline, CDR1 SNHLY and CDR2 FYNNEI. CDR3 amino acids: CASVGQMNTEAFF. Partial CDR3 DNA: TGTGCCAGCGTGGGGCAGATGAACACTGAA. Looking up the rest from reference TRBV2 and TRBJ1-1 gives the full variable domain: EPEVTQTPSHQVTQMGQEVILRCVPISNHLYFYWYRQILGQKVEFLVSFYNNEISEKSEIFDDQFSVERPDGSNFTLKIRSTKLEDSAMYFCASVGQMNTEAFFGQGTRLTVV.

Concerning this clone itself: The read falls 3 residues short of the CDR3 end, and the missing part is taken from the germline J gene. This chain joins TRBV2 and TRBJ2-2; D call uncertain. Germline CDR1 reads SNHLY; CDR2 reads FYNNEI. Trimming pared 8 bases from V and 5 bases from J, leaving 15 bases between. This CDR3 contains 14 residues. CDR3 loop: CASQPALGTGELFF. Incomplete CDR3 DNA: TGTGCCAGCCAGCCGGCCTTAGGGACCGGGGAG.

Concerning this clone itself: The read ends 3 residues before the CDR3 terminus; that terminus is restored from the germline J gene. The chain is built from TRBV18 and TRBJ2-7, with 7 nucleotides matching TRBD2. The CDR3 has 14 residues. V trimming: 4 bases; J trimming: 2 bases; junction bases outside the gene matches: 5. Germline V gene sequence: CDR1 KGHSH, CDR2 LQKENI. CDR3 loop: CASSRLADAYEQYF. The sequenced CDR3 bases are TGTGCCAGCTCACGGCTAGCGGACGCCTACGAG. Drawing the rest from reference TRBV18 and TRBJ2-7, the complete variable domain is NAGVMQNPRHLVRRRGQEARLRCSPMKGHSHVYWYRQLPEEGLKFMVYLQKENIIDESGMPKERFSAEFPKEGPSILRIQQVVRGDSAAYFCASSRLADAYEQYFGPGTRLTVT.

To note about this clone: The read ends 3 residues before the CDR3 terminus; that terminus is restored from the germline J gene. The gene calls are TRBV2 and TRBJ1-4; 7 bases line up with TRBD1. CDR3 length equals 15 residues. Trimming at V came to 6 bases and at J to 0 bases, leaving 4 bases not matched to a gene. Germline lookup yields CDR1 SNHLY and CDR2 FYNNEI. Incomplete CDR3 DNA: TGTGCCAGCAGCTTCCAGGGGGCAACTAATGAAAAA. It codes for CASSFQGATNEK. The CDR3 in full is CASSFQGATNEKLFF.

On this clone: The DNA ends 3 residues before the CDR3 does, and the rest of the CDR3 is filled in from the germline J gene. The V gene is TRBV20-1, the J gene TRBJ2-7, with D possibly being TRBD2 (5 bases). CDR1 DFQATT and CDR2 SNEGSKA come from the germline V gene (reference sequence). CDR3 length: 16 residues. Trimming stripped 0 bases from V and 5 bases from J, with 20 bases between. Incomplete CDR3 DNA: TGCAGTGCTAGAGATCAGCTTAGGACTTTAGTCGACGAG. Translated, it gives CSARDQLRTLVDE. The full CDR3 protein is CSARDQLRTLVDEQYF.

On this clone itself: The read ends 3 residues early relative to the CDR3; the germline J gene fills the gap. The J gene is TRBJ2-1, the V gene TRBV5-1; TRBD2 aligns across 10 bases. This CDR3 is 16 amino acids long. CDR1 is SGHRS, CDR2 YFSETQ, per germline. V lost 0 bases and J lost 6; bases outside the gene matches: 6. Incomplete CDR3 DNA: TGCGCCAGCAGCTTGGTAGGACTAGCGGTACTCAATGAG. Translation: CASSLVGLAVLNE. From start to end, the CDR3 is CASSLVGLAVLNEQFF. The whole variable domain, filled in from reference TRBV5-1 and TRBJ2-1, reads KAGVTQTPRYLIKTRGQQVTLSCSPISGHRSVSWYQQTPGQGLQFLFEYFSETQRNKGNFPGRFSGRQFSNSRSEMNVSTLELGDSALYLCASSLVGLAVLNEQFFGPGTRLTVL.

As for this clone: Coverage ceases 3 residues before the CDR3 finishes, and the germline J gene fills in the end. This rearrangement joins TRBV20-1 to TRBJ2-5; the D gene could be TRBD1 or TRBD2 (5 bases each). This CDR3 region has 12 residues. Trimming removed 4 bases at V and 4 bases at J, with 10 bases between. CDR1 DFQATT and CDR2 SNEGSKA come from the germline V gene (reference sequence). The CDR3 reads CSAKRGGETQYF. The CDR3 DNA, read in part, is TGCAGTGCTAAGAGGGGCGGAGAGACC.

A note on this clone: The missing CDR3 end, 3 residues past where the read stops, is filled in from the germline J gene. This chain joins TRBV5-1 and TRBJ2-1, with TRBD2 matching 7 bases. This CDR3 is built from 17 residues. The V gene's germline CDR1 is SGHRS and CDR2 YFSETQ. V trimming: 4 bases; J trimming: 4 bases; junction bases outside the gene matches: 14. The CDR3 bases that were read are TGCGCCAGCAGCCCCGGGGCTAGCGGATGGGGGTACAATGAG. It translates to CASSPGASGWGYNE. From start to end, the CDR3 is CASSPGASGWGYNEQFF.

Comment on this clone: The sequence runs out 3 residues before the end of the CDR3; the remainder is reconstructed from the germline J gene. The chain employs TRBV20-1 and TRBJ1-2; D not resolved. This CDR3 is 17 amino acids long. Looked up from germline, CDR1 is DFQATT and CDR2 is SNEGSKA (reference sequence). The sequenced part of the CDR3 DNA is TGCAGTGCTAGAGGCGGTCAAGCCCAGAGCTCCTACAATGAG. This codes for CSARGGQAQSSYNE. Given in full, the CDR3 is CSARGGQAQSSYNEYTF.

To note about this clone: The read is 3 residues too short to cover the CDR3 end, so that end is filled in from the germline J gene. The V call is TRBV19, the J call TRBJ2-3, with a tentative D call TRBD1 (6 bases). This CDR3 comprises 15 residues. Germline V lookup: CDR1 LNHDA, CDR2 SQIVND (reference sequence). The sequenced CDR3 bases are TGTGCCAGTAGTATCCGGACAGTTAGCAATCAGCCG. It encodes CASSIRTVSNQP. The whole CDR3 sequence reads CASSIRTVSNQPQYF.

With respect to this clone: Read sequence stops 3 residues before the CDR3 end, and the germline J gene provides the missing end. The chain links TRBV30 to TRBJ1-1; 7 bases are a match to TRBD1. V was clipped by 2 bases and J by 7 bases; unmatched bases: 4. CDR3 length equals 12 residues. Germline CDR1 reads GTSNPN; CDR2 reads SVGIG (reference sequence). CDR3 bases read: TGTGCCTGGAGTCTCGACAGGGATGAA. It is translated as CAWSLDRDE. The whole CDR3 reads CAWSLDRDEAFF.

In the case of this clone: The observed sequence ends 3 residues before the CDR3 terminus, with the missing tail filled in from the germline J gene. The J gene is TRBJ2-1, the V gene TRBV20-1; 14 bases align to TRBD2. The CDR3 extends over 14 amino acids. Looked up from germline, CDR1 is DFQATT and CDR2 is SNEGSKA (reference sequence). V gave up 8 bases and J gave up 7 bases; unmatched junction bases: 7. The DNA read from the CDR3 is TGCAGTACACGGGGACTAGCGGGGGCGAATGAG. It specifies CSTRGLAGANE. The CDR3 in full is CSTRGLAGANEQFF.

As to this clone: Coverage ceases 3 residues before the CDR3 finishes, and the germline J gene fills in the end. The chain couples TRBV5-6 to TRBJ2-7; D ambiguous. Germline V gene lookup returns CDR1 SGHDT and CDR2 YYEEEE. This CDR3 spans 15 amino acids. With 3 bases removed from V and 3 bases from J, the gap between germline ends came to 16 bases. CDR3 protein: CASSSYGKPSYEQYF. CDR3 DNA, as far as it was read: TGTGCCAGCAGCTCGTATGGCAAACCCAGCTACGAG.

For this clone: Coverage ceases 3 residues before the CDR3 finishes, and the germline J gene fills in the end. This chain joins TRBV7-9 and TRBJ1-2; 7 nucleotides match TRBD1. The CDR3 totals 15 residues. Germline V gene data show CDR1 as SEHNR and CDR2 as FQNEAQ (reference sequence). V lost 4 bases, J lost 0 bases, and 5 bases stayed unmatched. The DNA read from the CDR3 is TGTGCCAGCAGCTCCCTCGGGACAGCTAACTATGGC. Its protein is CASSSLGTANYG. The complete CDR3 protein is CASSSLGTANYGYTF.

The DNA read from the CDR3 is TGTGCCTGGAGTCGGTCAGGGCTTTCCTATGGC. It yields the protein CAWSRSGLSYG. The CDR3 as a whole reads CAWSRSGLSYGYTF. This chain uses TRBV30 with TRBJ1-2; possibly TRBD1 for D (5 bases). Read coverage stops 3 residues before the CDR3 terminus; the germline J gene supplies the remainder. Germline V CDR1 and CDR2: GTSNPN, SVGIG (reference sequence). The CDR3 covers 14 residues. V was trimmed by 2 bases and J by 4 bases, leaving 14 bases between them. Full variable domain (rest looked up from reference TRBV30 and TRBJ1-2): SQTIHQWPATLVQPVGSPLSLECTVEGTSNPNLYWYRQAAGRGLQLLFYSVGIGQISSEVPQNLSASRPQDRQFILSSKKLLLSDSGFYLCAWSRSGLSYGYTFGSGTRLTVV.

About this clone: Other DNA sequences in the sample encode the same CDR3. The CDR3 region is CASSPPGRRDNEQFF. The sequenced CDR3 bases are TGTGCCAGCTCCCCCCCCGGTCGCAGGGACAATGAG. The chain has TRBV18 and TRBJ2-1; D may be TRBD1 (5 bases). The CDR3 end lies 3 residues beyond the end of the read and is filled in from the germline J gene. Germline V lookup: CDR1 KGHSH, CDR2 LQKENI. V was pared by 6 bases and J by 5 bases, with 17 bases between. This CDR3 has 15 amino acids.

A remark on this clone: The CDR3 end falls 3 residues outside the read, so it is completed with the germline J gene. The chain links TRBV12-3 or TRBV12-4 to TRBJ2-1; D ambiguous. V was pared by 3 bases and J by 9 bases, with 15 bases between. CDR3 length: 14 residues. CDR3 in amino acids: CASSFSRISGEQFF. The CDR3 DNA, read in part, is TGTGCCAGCAGTTTTTCCCGTATTTCCGGTGAG.

Comment on this clone: The read falls 3 residues short of the CDR3 end, and the missing part is taken from the germline J gene. The rearrangement links TRBV5-6 to TRBJ1-5, with TRBD1 identical over 10 bases. CDR1 is SGHDT, CDR2 YYEEEE, per germline. V trimming: 4 bases; J trimming: 7 bases; junction bases outside the gene matches: 5. CDR3 length equals 14 residues. The CDR3 DNA, read in part, is TGTGCCAGCAGCGTCGGGACAGGGGAACAGCCC. Protein: CASSVGTGEQP. The CDR3 as a whole reads CASSVGTGEQPQHF.

As to this clone: The CDR3 end is not reached by the read, which stops 3 residues before it; the germline J gene fills it in. J is TRBJ2-7 and V is TRBV6-1; TRBD2 matches 9 bases. The V gene end was trimmed by 2 bases and the J gene end by 0 bases; junction bases not matched to a gene: 5. Germline V gives CDR1 MNHNS, CDR2 SASEGT. The CDR3 is 16 amino acids. The CDR3 bases that were read are TGTGCCAGCAGTGAAAAAGCTAGCGGGGTCTCCTACGAG. Its protein product is CASSEKASGVSYE. The whole CDR3 protein reads CASSEKASGVSYEQYF.

The DNA read from the CDR3 is TGCGCCAGCCAAACCGGGACAGGATTCAATGAG. Its translation is CASQTGTGFNE. The whole CDR3 protein is CASQTGTGFNEQFF. The chain uses TRBV5-1 and TRBJ2-1; 8 positions agree with TRBD1. The read halts 3 residues ahead of the CDR3 end, with the missing end drawn from the germline J gene. This CDR3 spans 14 amino acids. The germline V gene has CDR1 SGHRS and CDR2 YFSETQ. V lost 7 bases to trimming and J lost 6 bases; unmatched junction nucleotides: 9.

As regards this clone: The read finishes 3 residues shy of the CDR3 end, and the germline J gene is used to complete it. V is TRBV7-2 and J is TRBJ2-3; D is uncertain. The CDR3 is 15 amino acids. Germline V gene sequence: CDR1 SGHTA, CDR2 FQGNSA. The sequenced part of the CDR3 DNA is TGTGCCAGCAGCTTAGGGCTGGCAGGAAATCAGCCG. This encodes CASSLGLAGNQP. The whole CDR3 sequence is CASSLGLAGNQPQYF.